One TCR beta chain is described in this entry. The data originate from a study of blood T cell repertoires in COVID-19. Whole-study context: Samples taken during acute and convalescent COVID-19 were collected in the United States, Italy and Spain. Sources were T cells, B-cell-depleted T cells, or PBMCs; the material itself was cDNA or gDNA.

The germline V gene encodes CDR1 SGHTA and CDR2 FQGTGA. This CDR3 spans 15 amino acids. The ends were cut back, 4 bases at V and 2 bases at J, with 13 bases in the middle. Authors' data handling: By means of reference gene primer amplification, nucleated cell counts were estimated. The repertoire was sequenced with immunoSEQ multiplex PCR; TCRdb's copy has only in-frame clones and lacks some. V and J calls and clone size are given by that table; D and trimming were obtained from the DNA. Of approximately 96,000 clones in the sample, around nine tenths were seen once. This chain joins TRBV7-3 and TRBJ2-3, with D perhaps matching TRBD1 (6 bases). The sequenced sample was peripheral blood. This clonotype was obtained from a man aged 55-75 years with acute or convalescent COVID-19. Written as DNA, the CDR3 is TGTGCCAGCAGCTCCACAGGGTGGGTCACAGATACGCAGTATTTT. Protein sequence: CASSSTGWVTDTQYF.